Shown below are 30 T cell receptor beta chains from a single sample sequenced in a study of cytomegalovirus exposure and HLA in healthy donors. The PCR contained 60 Vbeta and 13 Jbeta primers. Produced via immunoSEQ multiplex PCR; TCRdb's table is partial and in-frame only. The sample lists about 150,000 clones; 65% to 85% were seen once. The sample taken for sequencing was PBMCs. The receptors come from a woman aged 40 to 50 in good health and CMV-seropositive.

This chain connects TRBV5-1 to TRBJ2-1; maybe TRBD2 (6 bases). The V gene lost 5 bases and the J gene lost 5 bases, with 14 bases spanning the gap. CDR3 size: 14 residues. CDR1 is SGHRS, CDR2 YFSETQ, per germline. CDR3 sequence reads: CASRLGWGDNEQFF. CDR3 DNA: TGCGCCAGCAGACTAGGGTGGGGGGACAATGAGCAGTTCTTC. The full variable domain, its missing parts supplied by reference TRBV5-1 and TRBJ2-1, is KAGVTQTPRYLIKTRGQQVTLSCSPISGHRSVSWYQQTPGQGLQFLFEYFSETQRNKGNFPGRFSGRQFSNSRSEMNVSTLELGDSALYLCASRLGWGDNEQFFGPGTRLTVL.

V gene TRBV27 combines with J gene TRBJ2-7; possible D gene TRBD1, 6 bases. From germline, CDR1 is MNHEY and CDR2 SMNVEV (reference sequence). The V end lost 4 bases, the J end lost 2 bases, and 9 bases lay between the germline ends. The CDR3 has 13 residues. CDR3 residues: CASSSTGTYEQYF. CDR3 coding DNA: TGTGCCAGCAGTTCGACAGGAACCTACGAGCAGTACTTC.

The chain joins TRBV7-9 to TRBJ1-4; 8 positions match TRBD1. Germline CDR1 and CDR2: SEHNR and FQNEAQ (reference sequence). The CDR3 runs 17 residues. V lost 5 bases and J lost 4; bases outside the gene matches: 12. The DNA for the CDR3 is TGTGCCAGCAGCATACATATCGGACAGGGTTTTAATGAAAAACTGTTTTTT. It yields the protein CASSIHIGQGFNEKLFF.

The rearrangement joins TRBV28 to TRBJ2-7, with 8 bases that match TRBD2. J gave up 5 bases and V 6 bases, and 21 bases lay outside the gene matches. Germline V lookup: CDR1 MDHEN, CDR2 SYDVKM. The CDR3 runs to 18 residues. The CDR3 region is CASRSPSGSLLERDEQYF. The CDR3, as DNA: TGTGCCAGCAGATCGCCCAGCGGGAGCCTCCTAGAGAGGGACGAGCAGTACTTC.

The V gene is TRBV7-2, the J gene TRBJ2-2; D gene ambiguous. This CDR3 has 14 amino acids. Germline loops: CDR1 SGHTA, CDR2 FQGNSA. The V gene lost 5 bases and the J gene lost 0 bases, with 7 bases spanning the gap. The CDR3, as DNA: TGTGCCAGCAGCCGCGCCGCGAACACCGGGGAGCTGTTTTTT. Translation: CASSRAANTGELFF.

The V call is TRBV6-5, the J call TRBJ2-3; D is unresolved. V was clipped by 6 bases and J by 6 bases, with 7 bases between them. The CDR3 loop spans 11 amino acids. The germline V gene encodes CDR1 MNHEY and CDR2 SVGAGI. Here the CDR3 DNA reads TGTGCCAGCAGACGTGCGGATACGCAGTATTTT. Protein: CASRRADTQYF.

V gene TRBV13 combines with J gene TRBJ2-1; D not certain. This CDR3 has 19 residues. Trimming removed 5 bases from V and 5 bases from J, with 28 bases in between. Germline V gene sequence: CDR1 PRHDT, CDR2 FYEKMQ (reference sequence). The CDR3 sequence: CASSRHPKLTTTTDNEQFF. Here the CDR3 DNA reads TGTGCCAGCAGCCGTCACCCCAAACTCACTACAACGACCGACAATGAGCAGTTCTTC.

Remarks on this clone: This sample also contains other DNA sequences that code for the same CDR3. The chain has TRBV20-1 and TRBJ2-3, with D unresolved. In germline, CDR1 is DFQATT, CDR2 SNEGSKA (reference sequence). The CDR3 is made up of 11 amino acids. The germline V and J ends were trimmed by 3 bases and 3 bases, with 4 bases remaining between them. The CDR3 sequence is CSARRTDTQYF. For the CDR3, the DNA is TGCAGTGCTAGGAGGACAGATACGCAGTATTTT.

With respect to this clone: The junction does not match germline at one end; this may be a read error. The chain carries TRBV7-7 and TRBJ2-2; 9 bases line up with TRBD1. Germline-derived CDR1 and CDR2 are SSHAT and FNYEAQ (reference sequence). CDR3 length: 16 residues. The DNA for the CDR3 is TGTGCTAGCACCACAACAGGGGGCGCGAACACCGGGGAGCTGTTTTTT. Its translation: CASTTTGGANTGELFF.

In its sample, this clone was seen a few times. CDR3 sequence: CASSIIGTGALYGYTF. DNA of the CDR3: TGTGCCAGTAGTATCATTGGGACAGGGGCCCTCTATGGCTACACCTTC. The chain combines TRBV19 with TRBJ1-2; 10 nucleotides align to TRBD1. This CDR3 region has 16 residues. J was trimmed by 4 bases and V by 3 bases; bases with no gene match: 8. The germline CDR1 and CDR2 sequences are LNHDA and SQIVND (reference sequence).

J is TRBJ2-5 and V is TRBV27; D may be TRBD1 (5 bases). The CDR3 is made up of 14 amino acids. The V gene's germline CDR1 is MNHEY and CDR2 SMNVEV (reference sequence). Trimming shortened V by 2 bases and J by 5 bases, and 12 bases separated the two germline ends. CDR3: CASSLTGARETQYF. The CDR3 region has the DNA TGTGCCAGCAGTTTAACTGGGGCAAGGGAGACCCAGTACTTC.

Turning to this clone: The sample has other DNA sequences that encode this CDR3 too. The chain is built from TRBV5-1 and TRBJ2-1; D not resolved. Trimming stripped 0 bases from V and 1 base from J, with 5 bases between. Germline V CDR1 and CDR2: SGHRS, YFSETQ. The CDR3 spans 14 residues. CDR3 residues: CASSLAGSYNEQFF. CDR3 coding DNA: TGCGCCAGCAGCTTGGCCGGTTCCTACAATGAGCAGTTCTTC.

This clone has a single count. The rearrangement joins TRBV30 to TRBJ1-5, with 12 bases aligning to TRBD1. The V gene's germline CDR1 is GTSNPN and CDR2 SVGIG (reference sequence). V shed 3 bases, J shed 5 bases, and the junction held 2 bases outside the gene matches. CDR3 length equals 14 residues. This CDR3 is CAWRGQGAHQPQHF. The CDR3 nucleotides read TGTGCCTGGAGGGGACAGGGGGCTCATCAGCCCCAGCATTTT.

This rearrangement joins TRBV19 to TRBJ1-1; 7 bases are a match to TRBD1. The V and J ends lost 3 bases and 3 bases, in that order; junction bases with no gene match: 13. The germline V gene has CDR1 LNHDA and CDR2 SQIVND (reference sequence). The CDR3 is 17 amino acids. The CDR3 loop reads CASSITVQGLLYTEAFF. In DNA, the CDR3 is TGTGCCAGTAGTATCACCGTACAGGGGTTGTTGTACACTGAAGCTTTCTTT.

This clone was found a few times. The chain combines TRBV9 with TRBJ2-1, with D perhaps TRBD2 (6 bases). The CDR3 covers 15 residues. CDR1 is SGDLS, CDR2 YYNGEE, per germline. Trimming removed 1 base from V and 4 bases from J, with 12 bases in between. This CDR3 reads CASSVSGLLYNEQFF. The CDR3 region has the DNA TGTGCCAGCAGCGTAAGCGGGCTCCTATACAATGAGCAGTTCTTC. The variable domain in full, completed from reference TRBV9 and TRBJ2-1, reads DSGVTQTPKHLITATGQRVTLRCSPRSGDLSVYWYQQSLDQGLQFLIQYYNGEERAKGNILERFSAQQFPDLHSELNLSSLELGDSALYFCASSVSGLLYNEQFFGPGTRLTVL.

V and J are TRBV27 and TRBJ2-1, with 7 nucleotides matching TRBD2. The CDR3 is 14 amino acids. Trimming removed 5 bases from V and 4 bases from J; junction bases left unmatched: 5. Germline V CDR1 and CDR2: MNHEY, SMNVEV (reference sequence). The CDR3 DNA is TGTGCCAGCAGTATTAGCGGGCCTTACAATGAGCAGTTCTTC. This encodes CASSISGPYNEQFF.

The CDR3 DNA is TGTGCCAGCAGCGCTAGCGGGAGGGGCACCGGGGAGCTGTTTTTT. This encodes CASSASGRGTGELFF. The chain has TRBV9 and TRBJ2-2; 12 positions agree with TRBD2. CDR3 length equals 15 residues. CDR1 is SGDLS and CDR2 is YYNGEE in the germline V gene. With 3 bases clipped from V and 4 bases from J, the junction kept 1 base outside the gene matches. The full variable domain, completed using reference TRBV9 and TRBJ2-2, is DSGVTQTPKHLITATGQRVTLRCSPRSGDLSVYWYQQSLDQGLQFLIQYYNGEERAKGNILERFSAQQFPDLHSELNLSSLELGDSALYFCASSASGRGTGELFFGEGSRLTVL.

The V call is TRBV27, the J call TRBJ1-1; D perhaps matches TRBD1 (5 bases). Deletions cut 7 bases from V and 5 bases from J, with 17 bases between. This CDR3 contains 14 residues. Germline assignment: CDR1 MNHEY and CDR2 SMNVEV (reference sequence). CDR3 region: CASTPGLPLTEAFF. DNA for the CDR3: TGTGCCAGCACCCCAGGGCTACCTTTGACTGAAGCTTTCTTT.

This sequence joins TRBV13 and TRBJ2-1; a possible D gene is TRBD2 (6 bases). Germline CDR1 and CDR2: PRHDT and FYEKMQ (reference sequence). Trimming cost V 1 base and J 4 bases, with 11 bases left between them. This CDR3 contains 15 residues. CDR3 in amino acids: CASSLEVGSYNEQFF. The CDR3 coding sequence is TGTGCCAGCAGCTTAGAGGTCGGGAGTTACAATGAGCAGTTCTTC.

The chain joins TRBV2 to TRBJ2-5; D unclear. The V end was cut by 4 bases, the J end by 1 base, with 7 bases between. This CDR3 has 13 residues. Germline lookup yields CDR1 SNHLY and CDR2 FYNNEI. For the CDR3, the DNA is TGTGCCAGCAGTGCACAGCTCCAAGAGACCCAGTACTTC. It codes for CASSAQLQETQYF.

The rearrangement joins TRBV29-1 to TRBJ1-1; D ambiguous. This CDR3 spans 14 amino acids. V was trimmed by 4 bases and J by 1 base, leaving 13 bases between them. CDR1 is SQVTM and CDR2 is ANQGSEA in the germline V gene. The DNA for the CDR3 is TGCAGCGTTGTACGGGCGGGAAAGAACACTGAAGCTTTCTTT. Its protein product is CSVVRAGKNTEAFF.

The chain is built from TRBV28 and TRBJ1-5, with a tentative D call TRBD1 (6 bases). The CDR3 loop spans 11 amino acids. Germline V lookup: CDR1 MDHEN, CDR2 SYDVKM. The V end was cut by 8 bases, the J end by 5 bases, with 7 bases between. The CDR3 is CASSGDQPQHF. CDR3 coding DNA: TGTGCCAGCTCAGGGGATCAGCCCCAGCATTTT.

The chain combines TRBV9 with TRBJ2-7; D not certain. The CDR3 spans 14 residues. Germline CDR1 is SGDLS and CDR2 is YYNGEE. V dropped 0 bases and J dropped 1 base, with 8 bases sitting between them. The CDR3 sequence is CASSVEYWSYEQYF. CDR3 DNA sequence: TGTGCCAGCAGCGTAGAATACTGGTCCTACGAGCAGTACTTC.

This clone occurred once. The rearrangement uses TRBV28 and TRBJ1-2; D is undetermined. V was cut by 7 bases and J by 8 bases, with 20 bases left in between. This CDR3 comprises 14 residues. Germline values: CDR1 MDHEN, CDR2 SYDVKM. CDR3 in amino acids: CASKEWLGSTGYTF. The CDR3 DNA follows: TGTGCCAGCAAAGAGTGGCTTGGGAGTACCGGCTACACCTTC.

The chain links TRBV25-1 to TRBJ2-7, with D tentatively TRBD2 (6 bases). The CDR3 has 14 amino acids. CDR1 MGHDK and CDR2 SYGVNS come from the germline V gene. V lost 6 bases to trimming and J lost 3 bases, with 15 bases between them. The CDR3, as DNA: TGTGCCAGCAGCCGGGAGATGGGGGTCTACGAGCAGTACTTC. Its protein product is CASSREMGVYEQYF.

Details on this clone: Other nucleotide sequences in the sample specify the same CDR3. The CDR3 DNA reads TGTGCCAGCAGAACCCGGCAGGGCAATCAGCCCCAGCATTTT. Protein sequence: CASRTRQGNQPQHF. The chain carries TRBV28 and TRBJ1-5; D is unresolved. CDR3 size: 14 residues. V lost 6 bases and J 2 bases, leaving 11 bases between the germline ends. Germline CDR1 and CDR2: MDHEN and SYDVKM. Full variable domain (rest looked up from reference TRBV28 and TRBJ1-5): DVKVTQSSRYLVKRTGEKVFLECVQDMDHENMFWYRQDPGLGLRLIYFSYDVKMKEKGDIPEGYSVSREKKERFSLILESASTNQTSMYLCASRTRQGNQPQHFGDGTRLSIL.

This chain joins TRBV4-2 and TRBJ2-3; 13 bases are shared with TRBD2. CDR1 and CDR2 (germline): LGHNA, YNFKEQ. The V and J ends lost 5 bases and 3 bases, in that order; junction bases with no gene match: 8. CDR3 length: 17 residues. As DNA, the CDR3 is TGTGCCAGCAGCTCACTAGGACTAGCGGGAGTAACAGATACGCAGTATTTT. Encoded protein: CASSSLGLAGVTDTQYF.

The chain employs TRBV2 and TRBJ2-5; 10 nucleotides align to TRBD1. Trimming removed 5 bases from V and 5 bases from J; junction bases left unmatched: 5. CDR1 SNHLY and CDR2 FYNNEI come from the germline V gene. This CDR3 spans 14 amino acids. CDR3 DNA sequence: TGTGCCAGCAGTAACCGGGACAGGGGTGAGACCCAGTACTTC. It codes for CASSNRDRGETQYF. The complete variable domain, with remaining parts taken from reference TRBV2 and TRBJ2-5, reads EPEVTQTPSHQVTQMGQEVILRCVPISNHLYFYWYRQILGQKVEFLVSFYNNEISEKSEIFDDQFSVERPDGSNFTLKIRSTKLEDSAMYFCASSNRDRGETQYFGPGTRLLVL.

The rearrangement joins TRBV21-1 to TRBJ1-1; the table's D call of TRBD1 was not tested on the DNA. TRBV21-1 is assigned pseudogene status. There are 11 residues in the CDR3. In nucleotides, the CDR3 is TGTGCCAGCACATTGAACACTGAAGCTTTCTTT. It encodes CASTLNTEAFF.

V usage is TRBV27 and J usage is TRBJ2-3; D perhaps matches TRBD2 (6 bases). The CDR3 consists of 15 residues. Germline V gene sequence: CDR1 MNHEY, CDR2 SMNVEV (reference sequence). Trimming pared 2 bases from V and 3 bases from J, leaving 12 bases between. CDR3 sequence (DNA): TGTGCCAGCAGTTTACGGAGGGCCAGGACAGATACGCAGTATTTT. Protein product: CASSLRRARTDTQYF.